Sequencing of this T cell receptor beta chain was carried out in a study of CD8 T cells in Susac syndrome. Whole-study results and caveats: The study's TCR sequencing and HLA analysis covered a relatively small number of individuals, and the study acknowledged this.

When the RNA was reverse transcribed, random hexamers were used with an input of 0.5 to 1 ug. It was immunoSEQ multiplex PCR that amplified TCR beta CDR3 across 54 Vbeta and 13 Jbeta. From the immunoSEQ multiplex PCR reads, TCRdb called clonotypes with MiXCR, one entry per CDR3 protein. This table has about 160,000 distinct CDR3 sequences, approximately 93% appearing once. The germline gives CDR1 GTSNPN, CDR2 SVGIG (reference sequence). V was clipped by 5 bases and J by 9 bases, with 16 bases between them. The CDR3 sequence is 12 residues long. Turning to this clonotype: What it recognizes is unknown.

While CD8+ and CD4+ T cells were isolated negatively, TEMRA cells were enriched by FACS. The sequence came from a human donor with multiple sclerosis. Specimen: CD4+ T cells from PBMCs. This chain joins TRBV30 and TRBJ1-2; weak D call: TRBD1 (6 bases). In DNA, the CDR3 is TGTGCCTGGCATCAGGGGCGTCGGAGCTACACCTTC. Residues: CAWHQGRRSYTF.